This TCR beta chain was captured in a study of blood T cell repertoires in COVID-19. At the level of the study: The United States, Italy and Spain provided the acute and convalescent COVID-19 samples. The analysed material was cDNA or gDNA that came from T cells, B-cell-depleted T cells, or PBMCs.

In the authors' methods: Scientists estimated how many nucleated cells there were by amplifying reference gene primers. Only in-frame clones appear in the TCRdb table, and some are missing; sequencing was by immunoSEQ multiplex PCR. V and J calls and clone size are those listed in that table; D and trimming were worked out from the DNA. Among about 220,000 clones listed, around three quarters were seen once. The CDR3 is 14 residues long. Germline V gene lookup returns CDR1 SGHRS and CDR2 YFSETQ. The J segment lost 6 bases and the V segment lost 3 bases, leaving 5 bases of the junction unmatched. This clone appeared once.

The sequencing input was peripheral blood. The V and J genes are TRBV5-1 and TRBJ2-2, with 7 nucleotides matching TRBD1. This sequence was found in an older woman with acute or convalescent COVID-19. The CDR3 spells CASSYLTGPGELFF. In nucleotides, the CDR3 is TGCGCCAGCAGCTACCTGACAGGGCCCGGGGAGCTGTTTTTT.